A single sample is the source of the 18 T cell receptor beta chains below, sequenced in a study of blood T cell repertoires in COVID-19. Assay used: immunoSEQ multiplex PCR; TCRdb lists only in-frame clones, some missing. The sample records 80,000 or so clones, roughly 80% being singletons. Material: peripheral blood. Source of these receptors: a man older than 75 with acute or convalescent COVID-19.

The gene calls are TRBV5-4 and TRBJ2-1, with TRBD2 matching 8 bases. In germline, CDR1 is SGHNT, CDR2 YYREEE (reference sequence). The V gene end was trimmed by 7 bases and the J gene end by 6 bases; junction bases not matched to a gene: 9. CDR3 length: 14 amino acids. CDR3 DNA sequence: TGTGCCAGCCAGGCCAGCGGGGGCCTCAATGAGCAGTTCTTC. Translating it yields CASQASGGLNEQFF.

J is TRBJ2-5 and V is TRBV27, with 12 bases lining up with TRBD2. This CDR3 contains 13 residues. Looked up from germline, CDR1 is MNHEY and CDR2 is SMNVEV (reference sequence). Trimming at V came to 8 bases and at J to 5 bases, leaving 3 bases not matched to a gene. The CDR3 reads CASRLAGVETQYF. In DNA form, the CDR3 reads TGTGCCAGCCGACTAGCGGGGGTGGAGACCCAGTACTTC.

The V gene is TRBV27, the J gene TRBJ1-4, with a weak D call TRBD1 (5 bases). The germline gives CDR1 MNHEY, CDR2 SMNVEV (reference sequence). There are 15 residues in the CDR3. V lost 6 bases to trimming and J lost 8 bases, with 19 bases between them. CDR3 loop: CASSVSPGTLEKLFF. The CDR3 DNA follows: TGTGCCAGCAGCGTATCTCCGGGGACTTTGGAAAAACTGTTTTTT.

The gene calls are TRBV5-1 and TRBJ1-1; D perhaps matches TRBD1 (5 bases). CDR3 size: 15 residues. Between the trimmed V and J ends, which lost 1 base and 1 base, there was a span of 11 bases. In germline, CDR1 is SGHRS, CDR2 YFSETQ. CDR3 bases: TGCGCCAGCAGCTTGTCGGCGGGGACGAACACTGAAGCTTTCTTT. It yields the protein CASSLSAGTNTEAFF.

This clone was picked up a small number of times. The gene calls are TRBV20-1 and TRBJ2-3, with D possibly being TRBD2 (5 bases). The germline V and J ends were trimmed by 3 bases and 1 base, with 14 bases remaining between them. Germline assignment: CDR1 DFQATT and CDR2 SNEGSKA (reference sequence). This CDR3 region has 15 residues. In nucleotides, the CDR3 is TGCAGTGCTAGTGGACTCAATCGGGGCACAGATACGCAGTATTTT. Protein product: CSASGLNRGTDTQYF.

CDR3: CASSSGQGANQPQHF. The CDR3, as DNA: TGCGCCAGCAGTTCCGGACAGGGAGCAAATCAGCCCCAGCATTTT. This sequence joins TRBV10-2 and TRBJ1-5, with 8 nucleotides matching TRBD1. The V gene's germline CDR1 is WSHSY and CDR2 SAAADI. The CDR3 covers 15 residues. J lost 4 bases, V lost 5 bases, and 7 bases had no gene match.

The V and J genes are TRBV18 and TRBJ2-5; D is uncertain. The length of the CDR3 is 15 residues. Germline CDR1 reads KGHSH; CDR2 reads LQKENI. Trimming removed 1 base at V and 5 bases at J, with 14 bases between. CDR3 bases: TGTGCCAGCTCACCACGAACGCAGGCATACGAGACCCAGTACTTC. It codes for CASSPRTQAYETQYF.

The chain recombines TRBV19 with TRBJ1-1; 7 nucleotides match TRBD1. This CDR3 region has 14 residues. The germline V gene encodes CDR1 LNHDA and CDR2 SQIVND (reference sequence). V shed 5 bases, J shed 6 bases, and the junction held 9 bases outside the gene matches. CDR3 protein: CASSPQHRGAEAFF. CDR3 bases: TGTGCCAGTAGTCCACAACACAGGGGCGCTGAAGCTTTCTTT.

This rearrangement joins TRBV27 to TRBJ1-4, with TRBD1 as a possible D gene (5 bases). The CDR3 runs to 14 residues. V was cut by 5 bases and J by 8 bases, with 15 bases left in between. The germline V gene encodes CDR1 MNHEY and CDR2 SMNVEV (reference sequence). CDR3 bases: TGTGCCAGCAGTCCCCCCCGACAGAAGGAAAAACTGTTTTTT. Protein: CASSPPRQKEKLFF.

On this clone itself: The sample carries other DNA sequences with the same CDR3. The V call is TRBV9, the J call TRBJ1-2, with TRBD1 matching over 10 bases. The germline gives CDR1 SGDLS, CDR2 YYNGEE. J lost 3 bases, V lost 4 bases, and 3 bases had no gene match. This CDR3 contains 14 residues. CDR3 DNA: TGTGCCAGCAGCCCAGGACAGGGGGACTATGGCTACACCTTC. Encoded protein: CASSPGQGDYGYTF.

The V and J genes are TRBV3-1 (or the pseudogene TRBV3-2) and TRBJ1-5; TRBD1 matches 7 bases. CDR1 is LGHDT, CDR2 YNNKEL, per germline (reference sequence). The CDR3 extends over 16 amino acids. The ends lost 5 bases at V and 5 bases at J; junction bases unmatched: 12. CDR3 DNA sequence: TGTGCCAGCAGCGAGTCCGACAATCAGGGGGATCAGCCCCAGCATTTT. Translated: CASSESDNQGDQPQHF.

The rearrangement uses TRBV7-8 and TRBJ2-7, with 9 bases fitting TRBD2. The CDR3 contains 14 residues. The junction had 5 bases not matched to a gene; V was cut back by 6 bases and J by 2 bases. Germline V gives CDR1 SGHVS, CDR2 FQNEAQ. The CDR3 sequence is CASSRAGGTYEQYF. The CDR3 bases are TGTGCCAGCAGTCGGGCGGGGGGGACCTACGAGCAGTACTTC.

The genes are TRBV11-2 and TRBJ2-2; 7 bases line up with TRBD1. The CDR3 totals 16 residues. From germline, CDR1 is SGHAT and CDR2 FQNNGV. The V gene end was trimmed by 2 bases and the J gene end by 4 bases; junction bases not matched to a gene: 7. CDR3 sequence reads: CASSLHRQGATGELFF. The CDR3 DNA follows: TGTGCCAGCAGCTTACACCGACAGGGAGCCACCGGGGAGCTGTTTTTT.

The chain recombines TRBV5-4 with TRBJ2-3; TRBD2 aligns across 13 bases. CDR3 length: 16 residues. Germline V gene sequence: CDR1 SGHNT, CDR2 YYREEE (reference sequence). J lost 3 bases, V lost 4 bases, and 5 bases had no gene match. CDR3 protein: CASSRWTSGGTDTQYF. CDR3 DNA sequence: TGTGCCAGCAGCCGTTGGACTAGCGGGGGAACAGATACGCAGTATTTT.

This clone has a single count. This chain uses TRBV18 with TRBJ2-2, with 8 bases that match TRBD2. Trimming cost V 0 bases and J 4 bases; bases outside gene matches: 1. CDR3 length: 15 amino acids. Germline V lookup: CDR1 KGHSH, CDR2 LQKENI. This CDR3 reads CASSPPLAGTGELFF. The CDR3 DNA is TGTGCCAGCTCACCACCCCTAGCGGGCACCGGGGAGCTGTTTTTT.

This clone was observed a single time. The rearrangement uses TRBV6-5 and TRBJ2-1; D call uncertain. V was shortened by 7 bases and J by 5 bases, with 15 bases between the two germline ends. Per germline, CDR1 MNHEY and CDR2 SVGAGI. The CDR3 sequence is 14 residues long. CDR3 loop: CASKPELFDNEQFF. In DNA form, the CDR3 reads TGTGCCAGCAAACCCGAGTTGTTCGACAATGAGCAGTTCTTC.

The gene calls are TRBV21-1 and TRBJ2-5; TRBD2, the table's D call, lacks a check against the DNA. TRBV21-1 is a pseudogene locus. The CDR3 is 18 residues long. The CDR3 coding sequence is TGTGCCAGCAGGCCCGGGACAGCCGGGACTAGGGGCCGTAAGACCCAGTACTTC. Encoded protein: CASRPGTAGTRGRKTQYF.

The chain combines TRBV5-1 with TRBJ1-4, with 7 nucleotides matching TRBD1. Germline-derived CDR1 and CDR2 are SGHRS and YFSETQ. V lost 0 bases, J lost 8 bases, and 7 bases stayed unmatched. The CDR3 covers 15 residues. The CDR3 here is CASSLVGGEGEKLFF. The CDR3 DNA sequence: TGCGCCAGCAGCTTGGTAGGGGGCGAAGGGGAAAAACTGTTTTTT.